These 20 T cell receptor beta chains originate from one sample sequenced in a study of response to subunit inactivated influenza vaccine. One entry per CDR3 protein results from TCRdb running MiXCR on the RT-PCR reads. The table includes more than 200,000 distinct CDR3 sequences, 12% detected once. The input for sequencing was non-naive T cells sorted from PBMCs, taken less than 15 days before vaccination. These receptors were collected from a man over 45 who received an inactivated influenza vaccine.

This clonotype was counted at least ten times. The J gene is TRBJ2-3, the V gene TRBV4-1; unclear D gene. Per the germline V gene, CDR1 is MGHRA and CDR2 is YSYEKL. Trimming shortened V by 0 bases and J by 6 bases, and 16 bases separated the two germline ends. The CDR3 is 16 residues long. The CDR3 region has the DNA TGCGCCAGCAGCCAAGATATACCCACCCCGTGGGATACGCAGTATTTT. It specifies CASSQDIPTPWDTQYF.

The chain couples TRBV20-1 to TRBJ2-7; no definite D call. The germline V gene encodes CDR1 DFQATT and CDR2 SNEGSKA (reference sequence). Trimming shortened V by 0 bases and J by 2 bases, and 5 bases separated the two germline ends. The CDR3 consists of 12 residues. The CDR3 DNA is TGCAGTGCTAGAGAGACGGCCTACGAGCAGTACTTC. This encodes CSARETAYEQYF.

This clonotype was counted between two and nine times. The chain has TRBV5-1 and TRBJ1-4; D is perhaps TRBD1 (5 bases). Trimming pared 5 bases from V and 2 bases from J, leaving 13 bases between. The CDR3 runs 15 residues. CDR1 SGHRS and CDR2 YFSETQ come from the germline V gene. In DNA, the CDR3 is TGCGCCAGCAGGAGGGAGGGGTCCACTAATGAAAAACTGTTTTTT. Translated, it gives CASRREGSTNEKLFF.

CDR3 residues: CATSGGYSYEQYF. The CDR3 coding sequence is TGTGCCACCAGTGGCGGGTACTCCTACGAGCAGTACTTC. This chain uses TRBV15 with TRBJ2-7; tentatively, D is TRBD2 (5 bases). Trimming shortened V by 6 bases and J by 0 bases, and 9 bases separated the two germline ends. The germline V gene has CDR1 LNHNV and CDR2 YYDKDF (reference sequence). This CDR3 has 13 amino acids.

This clonotype came up a few times. The chain recombines TRBV5-1 with TRBJ1-1; D possibly corresponds to TRBD1 (5 bases). Looked up from germline, CDR1 is SGHRS and CDR2 is YFSETQ. Between the trimmed V and J ends, which lost 0 bases and 4 bases, there was a span of 13 bases. The length of the CDR3 is 15 residues. The CDR3 spells CASSLELRGGTEAFF. In DNA form, the CDR3 reads TGCGCCAGCAGCTTGGAACTCCGGGGGGGCACTGAAGCTTTCTTT.

The sample holds many counts of this clonotype. V gene TRBV5-5 combines with J gene TRBJ2-1, with D unclear. The CDR3 runs 13 residues. The V end lost 0 bases, the J end lost 9 bases, and 10 bases lay between the germline ends. Germline V CDR1 and CDR2: SGHKS, YYEKEE (reference sequence). For the CDR3, the DNA is TGTGCCAGCAGCTTGGTGGCTGGTATTGAGCAGTTCTTC. This codes for CASSLVAGIEQFF.

This clonotype was detected ten times or more. This chain links TRBV20-1 with TRBJ2-1; 8 bases align to TRBD1. V lost 0 bases, J lost 5 bases, and 6 bases stayed unmatched. Germline assignment: CDR1 DFQATT and CDR2 SNEGSKA (reference sequence). The CDR3 contains 15 residues. In DNA form, the CDR3 reads TGCAGTGCTAGAGATCCAGGGGGCGTCGACAATGAGCAGTTCTTC. This sequence encodes CSARDPGGVDNEQFF.

This clonotype was recorded many times. The chain joins TRBV30 to TRBJ2-3, with TRBD1 as a possible D gene (5 bases). The CDR3 is 13 residues long. Germline V CDR1 and CDR2: GTSNPN, SVGIG (reference sequence). The V end lost 4 bases, the J end lost 5 bases, and 13 bases lay between the germline ends. CDR3 sequence: CAWTQQGGDTQYF. CDR3 bases: TGTGCCTGGACCCAGCAGGGTGGAGATACGCAGTATTTT.

V gene TRBV9 combines with J gene TRBJ1-1; no definite D call. Germline V CDR1 and CDR2: SGDLS, YYNGEE. The V end was cut by 0 bases, the J end by 0 bases, with 18 bases between. There are 18 residues in the CDR3. CDR3 DNA sequence: TGTGCCAGCAGCGTAGAGGCGGGTACAGCCGACCTGAACACTGAAGCTTTCTTT. It codes for CASSVEAGTADLNTEAFF.

This clonotype was seen many times. This sequence joins TRBV6-5 and TRBJ2-7; 8 nucleotides match TRBD2. This CDR3 comprises 18 residues. Germline V gene sequence: CDR1 MNHEY, CDR2 SVGAGI. Losses at the gene ends were 0 bases for V and 3 bases for J; bases not matched to a gene: 13. DNA of the CDR3: TGTGCCAGCAGTTACTCGAGCTGGTTGCGGGAGGCCAACTACGAGCAGTACTTC. Protein sequence: CASSYSSWLREANYEQYF.

This clonotype was seen a single time. A read error may explain this, as a much larger clone is one base away. The genes are TRBV9 and TRBJ2-3; 7 bases match TRBD2. The CDR3 runs 13 residues. V lost 7 bases and J lost 2; bases outside the gene matches: 4. Germline CDR1 SGDLS, CDR2 YYNGEE. The CDR3 loop is CASGAGDTDTQYF. CDR3 coding DNA: TGTGCCAGCGGCGCGGGGGACACAGATACGCAGTATTTT.

The chain uses TRBV11-2 and TRBJ2-7; 9 bases are a match to TRBD2. In germline, CDR1 is SGHAT, CDR2 FQNNGV. V shed 8 bases, J shed 5 bases, and the junction held 10 bases outside the gene matches. This CDR3 has 14 residues. The CDR3 bases are TGTGCCAGCGGTCTAGCGGGATTAGGCGACGAGCAGTACTTC. As protein: CASGLAGLGDEQYF. Full variable domain (outside the CDR3, taken from reference TRBV11-2 and TRBJ2-7): EAGVAQSPRYKIIEKRQSVAFWCNPISGHATLYWYQQILGQGPKLLIQFQNNGVVDDSQLPKDRFSAERLKGVDSTLKIQPAKLEDSAVYLCASGLAGLGDEQYFGPGTRLTVT.

The CDR3 reads CASSLHLSGQGRNQPQHF. DNA for the CDR3: TGTGCCAGCAGCTTACACCTTTCGGGACAGGGCCGCAATCAGCCCCAGCATTTT. V and J are TRBV5-5 and TRBJ1-5; TRBD1 aligns across 9 bases. The length of the CDR3 is 18 residues. V dropped 2 bases and J dropped 2; count of bases not matched to a gene: 11. CDR1 and CDR2 from the germline V gene are SGHKS and YYEKEE (reference sequence).

This clonotype was recorded many times. V and J are TRBV6-1 and TRBJ1-5; no definite D call. CDR3 length equals 14 residues. V was cut by 2 bases and J by 4 bases, with 9 bases left in between. Germline V gene lookup returns CDR1 MNHNS and CDR2 SASEGT. The CDR3 spells CASSEYPLNQPQHF. For the CDR3, the DNA is TGTGCCAGCAGTGAATATCCCCTAAATCAGCCCCAGCATTTT.

The CDR3 loop reads CSARTGTATFF. The DNA of the CDR3 is TGCAGTGCTAGAACCGGGACAGCGACTTTCTTT. The chain links TRBV20-1 to TRBJ1-1; TRBD1 matches at 7 bases. Germline V lookup: CDR1 DFQATT, CDR2 SNEGSKA (reference sequence). The length of the CDR3 is 11 residues. Trimming cost V 2 bases and J 12 bases; bases outside gene matches: 6.

This clonotype was seen at least ten times. V and J are TRBV5-1 and TRBJ2-2; 7 positions agree with TRBD1. The V segment lost 0 bases and the J segment 4 bases; nucleotides outside the gene matches: 3. In germline, CDR1 is SGHRS, CDR2 YFSETQ. The CDR3 is 15 residues long. The CDR3 bases are TGCGCCAGCAGCTTGGGGGACAGAACCACCGGGGAGCTGTTTTTT. It translates to CASSLGDRTTGELFF.

This clonotype was recorded many times. The chain joins TRBV10-3 to TRBJ2-7; 15 nucleotides match TRBD2. CDR1 is ENHRY, CDR2 SYGVKD, per germline. CDR3 size: 16 residues. V gave up 8 bases and J gave up 1 base; unmatched junction bases: 6. The DNA for the CDR3 is TGTGCCATCGGGACTAGCGGGAGGTCGGGTTCCTACGAGCAGTACTTC. Protein product: CAIGTSGRSGSYEQYF.

The rearrangement uses TRBV9 and TRBJ2-7; D is perhaps TRBD2 (6 bases). The germline CDR1 and CDR2 sequences are SGDLS and YYNGEE. The CDR3 is 16 residues long. Deletions cut 0 bases from V and 2 bases from J, with 15 bases between. CDR3 nucleotides: TGTGCCAGCAGCGTAGGGCTAGCGTCCCCTCCCTACGAGCAGTACTTC. Translated, it gives CASSVGLASPPYEQYF.

This chain joins TRBV2 and TRBJ1-1, with TRBD1 identical over 8 bases. The length of the CDR3 is 15 residues. Trimming at V came to 3 bases and at J to 3 bases, leaving 6 bases not matched to a gene. The germline CDR1 and CDR2 sequences are SNHLY and FYNNEI. The CDR3 sequence: CASSDGQGSYTEAFF. The CDR3 coding sequence is TGTGCCAGCAGTGACGGACAGGGATCATACACTGAAGCTTTCTTT.

This clonotype has ten or more counts. As DNA, the CDR3 is TGTGCCATCAGTGAGGACAGGTCAGATCAGCCCCAGCATTTT. Translating gives CAISEDRSDQPQHF. The rearrangement links TRBV10-3 to TRBJ1-5, with a tentative D call TRBD1 (6 bases). V shed 2 bases and J shed 5 bases, with 10 bases lying between them. The CDR3 is 14 amino acids. Germline V CDR1 and CDR2: ENHRY, SYGVKD.